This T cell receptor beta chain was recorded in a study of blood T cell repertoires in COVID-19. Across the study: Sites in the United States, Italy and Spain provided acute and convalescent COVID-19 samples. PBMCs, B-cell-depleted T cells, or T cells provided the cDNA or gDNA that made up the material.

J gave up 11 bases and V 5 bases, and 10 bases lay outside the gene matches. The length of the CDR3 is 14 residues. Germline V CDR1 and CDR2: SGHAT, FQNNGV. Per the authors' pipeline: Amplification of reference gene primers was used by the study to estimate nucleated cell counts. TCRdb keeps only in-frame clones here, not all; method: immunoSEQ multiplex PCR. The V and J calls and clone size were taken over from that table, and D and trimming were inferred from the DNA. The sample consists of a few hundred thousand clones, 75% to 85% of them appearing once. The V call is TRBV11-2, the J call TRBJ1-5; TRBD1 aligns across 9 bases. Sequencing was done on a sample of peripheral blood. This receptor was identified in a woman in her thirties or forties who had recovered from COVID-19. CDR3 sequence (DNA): TGTGCCAGCAGCCCGGGGACAGGGACAGTGGCCCAGCATTTT. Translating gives CASSPGTGTVAQHF.